This passage covers 15 T cell receptor beta chains from one sample sequenced in a study of early T cells in non-severe SARS-CoV-2 infection. TCRdb re-derived calls from the 5' RACE reads in MiXCR, one entry per CDR3 protein. Here the sample spans about 77,000 distinct CDR3 sequences, around 8.7% being singletons. The sequenced material came from whole blood. These receptors came from an adult who was a healthcare worker with PCR-confirmed SARS-CoV-2 infection or an uninfected control (not recorded which).

Regarding this clonotype: This may stem from a read error, because a much larger clone lies one nucleotide away. The genes are TRBV7-9 and TRBJ2-7; D may match TRBD1 or TRBD2 (5 bases each). Germline values: CDR1 SEHNR, CDR2 FQNEAQ (reference sequence). The length of the CDR3 is 13 residues. The CDR3 sequence: CVSSPGAGNEQYF. The CDR3, as DNA: TGTGTCAGCAGTCCCGGGGCCGGCAACGAGCAGTACTTC.

V and J are TRBV5-1 and TRBJ2-5, with D unclear. V was trimmed by 3 bases and J by 4 bases, leaving 22 bases between them. Germline V lookup: CDR1 SGHRS, CDR2 YFSETQ. This CDR3 contains 17 residues. CDR3 DNA sequence: TGCGCCAGCAGCTACCCCAGGCATGGTAGCTCAGGAGAGACCCAGTACTTC. It codes for CASSYPRHGSSGETQYF.

This clonotype was seen only a few times. The chain has TRBV19 and TRBJ2-7, with no clear D. Germline values: CDR1 LNHDA, CDR2 SQIVND (reference sequence). V dropped 5 bases and J dropped 1 base, with 12 bases sitting between them. There are 14 residues in the CDR3. CDR3 residues: CASSPSGNSYEQYF. DNA for the CDR3: TGTGCCAGTAGTCCATCCGGCAATTCCTACGAGCAGTACTTC.

The sample holds many counts of this clonotype. The chain recombines TRBV28 with TRBJ2-3; 7 bases align to TRBD2. With V trimmed by 2 bases and J by 0 bases, 2 bases remained unmatched. The CDR3 totals 15 residues. The germline V gene has CDR1 MDHEN and CDR2 SYDVKM. CDR3: CASSLLADSTDTQYF. CDR3 nucleotides: TGTGCCAGCAGTTTACTAGCGGATAGCACAGATACGCAGTATTTT. Based on the CDR3 plus reference TRBV28 and TRBJ2-3, the full variable domain is DVKVTQSSRYLVKRTGEKVFLECVQDMDHENMFWYRQDPGLGLRLIYFSYDVKMKEKGDIPEGYSVSREKKERFSLILESASTNQTSMYLCASSLLADSTDTQYFGPGTRLTVL.

In this sample, this clonotype turned up many times. The CDR3 sequence is CASSGGGSAKNIQYF. Here the CDR3 DNA reads TGTGCCAGCTCTGGAGGGGGCTCGGCCAAAAACATTCAGTACTTC. The chain recombines TRBV28 with TRBJ2-4; D possibly corresponds to TRBD1 (7 bases). The CDR3 runs 15 residues. V was cut by 8 bases and J by 1 base, with 15 bases left in between. CDR1 and CDR2 (germline): MDHEN, SYDVKM.

This chain uses TRBV19 with TRBJ2-1, with D possibly TRBD2 on 5 matching bases. Germline V lookup: CDR1 LNHDA, CDR2 SQIVND (reference sequence). The CDR3 spans 13 residues. V lost 7 bases, J lost 7 bases, and 14 bases lay in between. The DNA for the CDR3 is TGTGCCAGTAACGCCGGGGATGAGAATGAGCAGTTCTTC. Residues: CASNAGDENEQFF.

The chain carries TRBV20-1 and TRBJ2-2; 8 bases are a match to TRBD2. The V segment lost 0 bases and the J segment 6 bases; nucleotides outside the gene matches: 9. The germline V gene encodes CDR1 DFQATT and CDR2 SNEGSKA (reference sequence). The CDR3 runs 16 residues. CDR3 nucleotide sequence: TGCAGTGCTAGAGATCGGCTAGCGGGTACCCCCGGGGAGCTGTTTTTT. It codes for CSARDRLAGTPGELFF.

This clonotype was seen a few times. V usage is TRBV7-6 and J usage is TRBJ2-7, with D unresolved. Germline lookup yields CDR1 SGHVS and CDR2 FNYEAQ. The CDR3 is made up of 14 amino acids. The germline V and J ends were trimmed by 4 bases and 2 bases, with 12 bases remaining between them. Here the CDR3 reads CASSSRLLAYEQYF. CDR3 coding DNA: TGTGCCAGCAGCTCCCGGCTACTGGCCTACGAGCAGTACTTC.

The sample holds a few counts of this clonotype. This chain links TRBV28 with TRBJ1-5, with 7 bases that match TRBD1. The CDR3 extends over 13 amino acids. Trimming cost V 8 bases and J 7 bases; bases outside gene matches: 8. Germline V gene lookup returns CDR1 MDHEN and CDR2 SYDVKM. The CDR3 region is CASLQDREQPQHF. The CDR3 DNA reads TGTGCCAGCCTTCAAGACAGGGAACAGCCCCAGCATTTT.

The chain links TRBV10-1 to TRBJ1-2, with no clear D. CDR1 is WNHNN and CDR2 is SYGVQD in the germline V gene (reference sequence). The CDR3 is made up of 13 amino acids. V was trimmed by 4 bases and J by 0 bases, leaving 6 bases between them. The CDR3: CASSAVANYGYTF. CDR3 DNA: TGCGCCAGCAGTGCCGTCGCTAACTATGGCTACACCTTC.

This clonotype showed up many times. The chain uses TRBV7-2 and TRBJ2-7; 12 bases map to TRBD2. Germline V gene data show CDR1 as SGHTA and CDR2 as FQGNSA. The CDR3 spans 16 residues. V was clipped by 5 bases and J by 6 bases; unmatched bases: 11. CDR3: CASSHEVGLAGLEQYF. CDR3 bases: TGTGCCAGCAGCCACGAGGTTGGACTAGCGGGACTCGAGCAGTACTTC. Full variable domain (outside the CDR3, taken from reference TRBV7-2 and TRBJ2-7): GAGVSQSPSNKVTEKGKDVELRCDPISGHTALYWYRQSLGQGLEFLIYFQGNSAPDKSGLPSDRFSAERTGGSVSTLTIQRTQQEDSAVYLCASSHEVGLAGLEQYFGPGTRLTVT.

V is TRBV6-6 and J is TRBJ1-1; no reliable D call. Germline V gene data show CDR1 as MNHNY and CDR2 as SVGAGI (reference sequence). The CDR3 has 14 residues. V was clipped by 2 bases and J by 4 bases, with 11 bases between them. CDR3 in DNA: TGTGCCAGCAGTTACCTCGAGGCCTCCACTGAAGCTTTCTTT. This gives the protein CASSYLEASTEAFF.

This clonotype has just a few counts. Mismatch with germline at one junction end may stem from a read error. This sequence joins TRBV28 and TRBJ2-4; D gene uncertain. The CDR3 sequence is 15 residues long. The germline V gene has CDR1 MDHEN and CDR2 SYDVKM. CDR3 in DNA: TGTGCCAGCAGTTTGGGCCAGGTGGGAAAAAGCATTCAGTACTTC. Its translation: CASSLGQVGKSIQYF.

This clonotype was seen ten or more times. The junction differs from germline at one of its ends, possibly a read error. V and J are TRBV30 and TRBJ1-5; 7 bases fit TRBD1. This CDR3 region has 14 residues. Germline CDR1 is GTSNPN and CDR2 is SVGIG (reference sequence). CDR3 sequence (DNA): TGTGCCTGGAGTGTACGTACAGGGGATCAGCCTCAGCATTTT. The encoded protein is CAWSVRTGDQPQHF. Together with reference TRBV30 and TRBJ1-5, the CDR3 gives the full variable domain: SQTIHQWPATLVQPVGSPLSLECTVEGTSNPNLYWYRQAAGRGLQLLFYSVGIGQISSEVPQNLSASRPQDRQFILSSKKLLLSDSGFYLCAWSVRTGDQPQHFGDGTRLSIL.

This clonotype was detected a few times. The chain employs TRBV28 and TRBJ1-6, with 8 bases lining up with TRBD1. The CDR3 consists of 13 residues. V lost 10 bases and J lost 7; bases outside the gene matches: 6. CDR1 and CDR2 (germline): MDHEN, SYDVKM. The CDR3: CAISGGRNSPLHF. The CDR3 coding sequence is TGTGCCATCTCAGGGGGCAGGAATTCACCCCTCCACTTT.